The sequence of this T cell receptor beta chain was determined in a study of blood T cell repertoires in COVID-19. Turning to the study itself: In each case, the material was cDNA or gDNA derived from T cells, B-cell-depleted T cells, or PBMCs.

Enrolment of Seattle patients took place during active infection, and they were followed longitudinally. As handled by the study authors: How many nucleated cells were present was estimated from reference gene primer amplification. The repertoire was sequenced with immunoSEQ multiplex PCR; TCRdb's copy has only in-frame clones and lacks some. Clone size and V and J calls were adopted from that table, with D and trimming inferred from the DNA. The table lists some 290,000 clones, over 85% of them singletons. The clonotype comes from a woman between 25 and 40 years old with COVID-19, enrolled during active disease. The sample taken for sequencing was peripheral blood.

The CDR3 region is CASSPREGREADTQYF. CDR3 bases: TGTGCCAGCTCACCAAGGGAGGGAAGGGAGGCAGATACGCAGTATTTT. V usage is TRBV18 and J usage is TRBJ2-3, with 7 positions matching TRBD2. After removal of 2 bases from V and 4 bases from J, the junction contained 9 bases not matched to a gene. In germline, CDR1 is KGHSH, CDR2 LQKENI. The CDR3 has 16 residues.